This entry lists 22 T cell receptor beta chains sequenced from one sample in a study of T cells after posttransplantation cyclophosphamide. Here immunoSEQ multiplex PCR was the method, and the copy in TCRdb shows in-frame clones only, minus some. The data hold roughly 15,000 clones, with roughly 80% observed a single time. Controls had myeloablative marrow grafts with methotrexate and calcineurin inhibitor, sampled at 1 year. This specimen was PBMCs, taken 441 days after allogeneic stem cell transplant with calcineurin inhibitor and methotrexate. These receptors all come from a male patient in his 30s who received an allogeneic stem cell transplant from an unrelated donor, was CMV-positive, and had acute and chronic GVHD. Certain T cells may be donor cells from the graft.

V is TRBV27 and J is TRBJ2-1; 7 bases are shared with TRBD2. The CDR3 has 13 residues. CDR1 and CDR2 from the germline V gene are MNHEY and SMNVEV (reference sequence). The junction had 2 bases not matched to a gene; V was cut back by 1 base and J by 8 bases. This chain's CDR3 is CASSLWGRDEQFF. The CDR3 DNA reads as TGTGCCAGCAGTTTATGGGGGAGGGATGAGCAGTTCTTC.

This clone was counted a few times. The chain joins TRBV19 to TRBJ1-5; possible D gene TRBD1, 6 bases. Trimming shortened V by 8 bases and J by 6 bases, and 23 bases separated the two germline ends. Germline CDR1 is LNHDA and CDR2 is SQIVND (reference sequence). CDR3 length: 16 amino acids. The CDR3: CASPNPFDRHPQPQHF. The CDR3 nucleotides read TGTGCCAGTCCTAACCCTTTCGACAGGCACCCTCAGCCCCAGCATTTT. Using reference TRBV19 and TRBJ1-5 for the parts outside the CDR3, the full variable domain is DGGITQSPKYLFRKEGQNVTLSCEQNLNHDAMYWYRQDPGQGLRLIYYSQIVNDFQKGDIAEGYSVSREKKESFPLTVTSAQKNPTAFYLCASPNPFDRHPQPQHFGDGTRLSIL.

The chain uses TRBV29-1 and TRBJ2-3; D perhaps matches TRBD1 (5 bases). This CDR3 has 13 residues. CDR1 and CDR2 from the germline V gene are SQVTM and ANQGSEA. The ends were cut back, 3 bases at V and 3 bases at J, with 10 bases in the middle. CDR3 in DNA: TGCAGCGTTGAGGCAGGGCGGACAGATACGCAGTATTTT. Translating gives CSVEAGRTDTQYF.

The chain joins TRBV5-1 to TRBJ1-2, with 7 bases aligning to TRBD1. This CDR3 is built from 13 residues. V was clipped by 2 bases and J by 8 bases; unmatched bases: 6. Germline assignment: CDR1 SGHRS and CDR2 YFSETQ. The CDR3 sequence is CASSFSDRSGYTF. CDR3 bases: TGCGCCAGCAGCTTTTCGGACAGGTCGGGCTACACCTTC.

V gene TRBV9 combines with J gene TRBJ1-6; 8 bases align to TRBD1. V dropped 1 base and J dropped 7; count of bases not matched to a gene: 10. Germline V gene sequence: CDR1 SGDLS, CDR2 YYNGEE. CDR3 size: 17 residues. This CDR3 is CASSVPTGDGFNSPLHF. The CDR3 DNA is TGTGCCAGCAGCGTACCGACAGGGGATGGATTCAATTCACCCCTCCACTTT.

The V and J genes are TRBV10-3 and TRBJ2-2; maybe TRBD2 (6 bases). Germline V gene data show CDR1 as ENHRY and CDR2 as SYGVKD. Trimming removed 10 bases at V and 1 base at J, with 13 bases between. There are 14 residues in the CDR3. CDR3 nucleotides: TGTGCCACCAAGGGGCGGGAGAACACCGGGGAGCTGTTTTTT. It is translated as CATKGRENTGELFF.

The chain carries TRBV5-4 and TRBJ2-5, with 8 bases fitting TRBD2. J was trimmed by 12 bases and V by 3 bases; bases with no gene match: 16. Germline lookup yields CDR1 SGHNT and CDR2 YYREEE (reference sequence). The CDR3 spans 15 residues. The CDR3 spells CASSSFTGPTGGEYF. The CDR3 DNA sequence: TGTGCCAGCAGCTCCTTTACGGGGCCGACCGGGGGGGAGTACTTC.

The chain recombines TRBV2 with TRBJ1-5; D is possibly TRBD1 (5 bases). The ends were cut back, 8 bases at V and 7 bases at J, with 15 bases in the middle. Germline V CDR1 and CDR2: SNHLY, FYNNEI. The CDR3 consists of 13 residues. Here the CDR3 DNA reads TGTGCCAGCGGTCTTGGGCGGGACCAGCCCCAGCATTTT. Its protein is CASGLGRDQPQHF.

The chain combines TRBV7-2 with TRBJ2-3; no clear D gene. The germline gives CDR1 SGHTA, CDR2 FQGNSA. The V and J ends lost 1 base and 4 bases respectively, with 15 bases between them. The CDR3 sequence is 16 residues long. CDR3 protein: CASSLDLASRADTQYF. In DNA, the CDR3 is TGTGCCAGCAGCTTAGATTTGGCTAGTCGCGCAGATACGCAGTATTTT.

This clone was counted once. V is TRBV7-3 and J is TRBJ2-1; 7 nucleotides agree with TRBD2. The trim removed 1 base at V and 0 bases at J, leaving 9 bases unmatched. Germline CDR1 SGHTA, CDR2 FQGTGA. CDR3 length: 18 residues. CDR3 amino acids: CASSLRDPSGTSYNEQFF. CDR3 nucleotide sequence: TGTGCCAGCAGCTTAAGGGACCCTAGCGGCACCTCCTACAATGAGCAGTTCTTC.

V gene TRBV7-3 combines with J gene TRBJ2-3; D not certain. CDR1 is SGHTA and CDR2 is FQGTGA in the germline V gene. The germline V and J ends were trimmed by 2 bases and 1 base, with 10 bases remaining between them. The CDR3 spans 15 residues. The CDR3 spells CASSLGGARTDTQYF. CDR3 in DNA: TGTGCCAGCAGCTTAGGCGGTGCGCGCACAGATACGCAGTATTTT.

The rearrangement uses TRBV6-1 and TRBJ1-2; 7 bases map to TRBD1. The CDR3 totals 14 residues. The germline CDR1 and CDR2 sequences are MNHNS and SASEGT. The ends lost 11 bases at V and 4 bases at J; junction bases unmatched: 13. CDR3 loop: CAVGQAEGGYGYTF. The CDR3 DNA reads TGTGCCGTAGGACAGGCCGAGGGAGGCTATGGCTACACCTTC.

This clone came up a few times. The chain employs TRBV7-9 and TRBJ2-7; TRBD1 matches at 9 bases. Losses at the gene ends were 3 bases for V and 2 bases for J; bases not matched to a gene: 5. In germline, CDR1 is SEHNR, CDR2 FQNEAQ (reference sequence). There are 15 residues in the CDR3. The CDR3 region has the DNA TGTGCCAGCAGCTTGGGCGGACAGGGGACCTACGAGCAGTACTTC. Its protein product is CASSLGGQGTYEQYF.

The count of this clone is one. This chain connects TRBV7-2 to TRBJ2-3, with a possible D match to TRBD2 (6 bases). The CDR3 contains 15 residues. From germline, CDR1 is SGHTA and CDR2 FQGNSA. The ends were cut back, 6 bases at V and 6 bases at J, with 19 bases in the middle. The CDR3 protein is CASSRNEPRGDTQYF. CDR3 sequence (DNA): TGTGCCAGCAGTCGAAACGAACCCCGGGGGGATACGCAGTATTTT. The complete variable domain, with remaining parts taken from reference TRBV7-2 and TRBJ2-3, reads GAGVSQSPSNKVTEKGKDVELRCDPISGHTALYWYRQSLGQGLEFLIYFQGNSAPDKSGLPSDRFSAERTGGSVSTLTIQRTQQEDSAVYLCASSRNEPRGDTQYFGPGTRLTVL.

This sequence joins TRBV6-5 and TRBJ2-2; 10 bases align to TRBD1. This CDR3 is built from 15 residues. V was clipped by 6 bases and J by 3 bases; unmatched bases: 4. Germline CDR1 is MNHEY and CDR2 is SVGAGI. CDR3 nucleotides: TGTGCCAGCAGCCCGACAGGGGGCTACACCGGGGAGCTGTTTTTT. It yields the protein CASSPTGGYTGELFF.

This chain connects TRBV18 to TRBJ2-3, with 14 bases identical to TRBD2. The CDR3 runs to 20 residues. Germline V gene sequence: CDR1 KGHSH, CDR2 LQKENI. Germline trimming cut 3 bases from V and 2 bases from J; bases unmatched to any gene: 13. CDR3: CASSPGLAGGPDTHTDTQYF. In DNA form, the CDR3 reads TGTGCCAGCTCACCTGGACTAGCGGGGGGCCCCGACACCCACACAGATACGCAGTATTTT.

J is TRBJ2-3 and V is TRBV7-6; TRBD2 matches 11 bases. The CDR3 covers 15 residues. Germline trimming cut 4 bases from V and 2 bases from J; bases unmatched to any gene: 2. CDR1 is SGHVS, CDR2 FNYEAQ, per germline. CDR3 in DNA: TGTGCCAGCAGCTCGGGACTAGCGGTCACAGATACGCAGTATTTT. Residues: CASSSGLAVTDTQYF.

The chain carries TRBV9 and TRBJ2-7, with 12 bases fitting TRBD2. Trimming at V came to 0 bases and at J to 8 bases, leaving 3 bases not matched to a gene. Looked up from germline, CDR1 is SGDLS and CDR2 is YYNGEE. The CDR3 extends over 14 amino acids. The CDR3 protein is CASSVEGLAGKQYF. CDR3 bases: TGTGCCAGCAGCGTAGAGGGACTAGCGGGCAAGCAGTACTTC.

The rearrangement links TRBV5-1 to TRBJ2-6; a weak D match, TRBD1 (6 bases). CDR1 and CDR2 (germline): SGHRS, YFSETQ. V lost 1 base and J 2 bases, leaving 10 bases between the germline ends. CDR3 length equals 16 residues. CDR3 protein: CASSLTGLAGANVLTF. The CDR3 DNA reads TGCGCCAGCAGCTTGACAGGGTTGGCTGGGGCCAACGTCCTGACTTTC.

The chain links TRBV13 to TRBJ1-1; possibly TRBD1 for D (5 bases). V dropped 0 bases and J dropped 3 bases, with 5 bases sitting between them. In germline, CDR1 is PRHDT, CDR2 FYEKMQ (reference sequence). The length of the CDR3 is 13 residues. The CDR3 protein is CASSLGGHTEAFF. In DNA form, the CDR3 reads TGTGCCAGCAGCTTAGGGGGGCACACTGAAGCTTTCTTT.

This clone was seen more than once but under ten times. V and J are TRBV29-1 and TRBJ2-7; 7 bases map to TRBD1. The CDR3 consists of 14 residues. Germline V gives CDR1 SQVTM, CDR2 ANQGSEA. J was trimmed by 2 bases and V by 7 bases; bases with no gene match: 11. This CDR3 is CSALNRGQTYEQYF. CDR3 bases: TGCAGCGCCCTCAACAGGGGACAGACCTACGAGCAGTACTTC.

This sequence joins TRBV5-1 and TRBJ2-1; tentative D call: TRBD2 (6 bases). Trimming left V 6 bases short and J 4 bases short, with 17 bases between. Germline V gene data show CDR1 as SGHRS and CDR2 as YFSETQ. The CDR3 loop spans 15 amino acids. CDR3 bases: TGCGCCAGCAATCTTGGGCGGGATCTGTACAATGAGCAGTTCTTC. Encoded protein: CASNLGRDLYNEQFF.